Listed here is a single T cell receptor (beta chain). Its antigen has not been determined. No base-level quality is on record; no much larger clone is a single base apart. The record originates from a study of Graves' ophthalmopathy and Graves' hyperthyroidism (dated by TCRdb to the late 2010s). Regarding the research as a whole: Peripheral blood was collected at initial diagnosis, before any treatment. The study used signatures of the TCR beta repertoire to tell Graves' ophthalmopathy apart from Graves' hyperthyroidism and to predict which patients would progress to ophthalmopathy. In total, approximately 130 blood samples were TCR-sequenced: 40 to 45 ophthalmopathy, some 75 hyperthyroidism and some 17 hyperthyroidism-to-ophthalmopathy patients. A discovery set of 100 patients (43 ophthalmopathy, 55 to 60 stable hyperthyroidism) was enrolled to explore V-J signatures distinguishing ophthalmopathy from hyperthyroidism. For independent validation, a separate cohort was made up of some 18 hyperthyroidism patients plus 17 patients who later progressed from hyperthyroidism to ophthalmopathy. In roughly 6 hyperthyroidism patients, the T-cell repertoires found in thyroid tissue were compared with those found in blood. Following sample collection, hyperthyroidism patients were given methimazole at a starting dose of 30 mg daily, and ophthalmopathy patients were given high-dose intravenous methylprednisolone.

For repertoire sequencing, TCR beta CDR3 regions were amplified from RNA transcripts. The first round of RT-PCR was done with HTBI primers and the Qiagen OneStep RT-PCR kit, and was followed by a second round of multiplex PCR, then size selection and purification. Libraries were sequenced paired-end with 100 bp reads on an Illumina HiSeq2000. On the authors' methods: SOAPnuke was used to process the reads, removing any read that contained adapters or uncalled bases, had a mean Phred below 15, or lacked an exact match to the constant primer or identifier. High-quality paired reads were merged with COPE v1.2.5. Unique nucleotide sequences were defined as clonotypes and aligned to IMGT TRB V, D and J references using MiTCR v1.1. Only V-J combinations with frequency above 0.0001 were analysed, covering 99% to 99.2% of repertoires. For each V-J combination, a TCR clonal expansion and chaos score was defined as F50 clonal expansion divided by the chaos observed in the TCRdist matrix. Features were reduced by Welch's t-statistics and random forest to around 14 V-J combinations, which fed a naive Bayes classifier. Thyroid-blood repertoire similarity was quantified with the Morisita-Horn index. Clones were called with MiXCR by TCRdb after fastp trimmed the public reads at Q25, and only in-frame beta chains were retained. Rows merge per CDR3 protein into single entries with the most common DNA and genes. These V and J calls derive from TCRdb rather than the authors' analysis. The sample has about 640,000 distinct CDR3 sequences on record, under 50% of them singletons. The biggest ten clones account for more than 2.5% of the sample.

Study-wide findings and limitations: In validation, the model predicted ophthalmopathy progression with about 71% sensitivity and roughly 78% specificity; roughly 12 predicted patients were CT-confirmed with GO in a median of about 7.1 months. Most of the expanded thyroid clonotypes with a frequency above 0.001 were also detected in blood, and it was suggested that the thyroid immune response may be reflected by blood repertoires. The 13-signature model separated ophthalmopathy from stable hyperthyroidism with approximately 85% sensitivity and about 84% specificity in cross-validation, and 80%/75% in the test set. No statistical method was used to predetermine the sample size, and group allocation was not hidden from the investigators.

The ophthalmopathy patients had moderately to severely active disease, with a Clinical Activity Score of 3 or higher, a NOSPECS grade of 4 or higher, and a disease duration of less than 3 months. Patients with other autoimmune diseases, uncontrolled infections, pregnancy or lactation were excluded from the study. Clinical symptoms, serum thyroxine, TRAb, thyroid ultrasound and orbital computed tomography formed the basis of the diagnosis. Using Ficoll-Paque density gradient centrifugation, PBMCs were isolated from approximately 11 ml of fresh peripheral blood. Trizol reagent was used to extract the total RNA, and its quality was then checked on an Agilent 2100 Bioanalyzer. This clonotype was obtained from an adult man with Graves' ophthalmopathy. The sequencing input was peripheral blood.

The sequenced DNA: TGTGCCAGCAGTGAGGTTGGGGGCGCCTACGAGCAGTACTTC. Its amino acids are CASSEVGGAYEQYF. The chain is assembled from TRBV25-1 and TRBJ2-7, with TRBD1 tentatively as D gene (6 bases match). Trimming at the junction amounts to 3 bases on V and 2 bases on J, and the germline ends lie 11 bases apart. Including the terminal cysteine and phenylalanine, the CDR3 comprises 14 residues. Just CDR3 DNA is preserved here, 42 bases in frame from base 1. The germline V gene supplies CDR1 MGHDK and CDR2 SYGVNS.